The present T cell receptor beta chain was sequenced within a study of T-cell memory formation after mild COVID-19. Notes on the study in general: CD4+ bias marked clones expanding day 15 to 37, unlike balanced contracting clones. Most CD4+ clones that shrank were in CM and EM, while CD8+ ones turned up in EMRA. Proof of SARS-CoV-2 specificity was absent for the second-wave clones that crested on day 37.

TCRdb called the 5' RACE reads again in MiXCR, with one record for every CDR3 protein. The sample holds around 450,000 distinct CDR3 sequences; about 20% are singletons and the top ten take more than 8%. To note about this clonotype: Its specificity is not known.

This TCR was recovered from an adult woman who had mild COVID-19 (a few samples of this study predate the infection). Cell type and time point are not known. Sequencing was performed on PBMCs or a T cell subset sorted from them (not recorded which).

CDR3 amino acids: CASSLVGRGANSPLHF. The CDR3, as DNA: TGTGCCAGCAGCTTAGTGGGCAGGGGGGCGAATTCACCCCTCCACTTT. V usage is TRBV7-6 and J usage is TRBJ1-6; 7 bases are shared with TRBD1. Germline V gene lookup returns CDR1 SGHVS and CDR2 FNYEAQ. The CDR3 is made up of 16 amino acids. The V segment lost 1 base and the J segment 7 bases; nucleotides outside the gene matches: 7.